This is a list of T cell receptor beta chains from one sample in a study of OX40 agonist ivuxolimab in advanced cancers. Here immunoSEQ multiplex PCR was the method, and the copy in TCRdb shows in-frame clones only, minus some. This sample has over 90,000 clones, with 85% to 90% found just once. The sequenced sample was CD4+ or CD8+ T cells sorted from blood, obtained in a trial of the OX40 agonist ivuxolimab. All receptors come from an adult with an advanced solid tumor such as melanoma, head and neck, liver or kidney cancer. The CDR3 runs from the conserved cysteine through the conserved F or W. The D gene is left open where the match is weak. The size entry is marked missing in some rows and otherwise reads once, few, many or a size class.

V	size	D	J	DNA	CDR3
TRBV7-2	-	-	TRBJ2-3	TGTGCCAGCAGCATAACGAGGGGGAGGTCAGATACGCAGTATTTT	CASSITRGRSDTQYF
TRBV5-1	-	-	TRBJ2-1	TGCGCCAGCAGCTTGGGTCTCCGGGGCAATGAGCAGTTCTTC	CASSLGLRGNEQFF
TRBV21-1	-	-	TRBJ1-1	TGTGCCAGCAGCAAGCGGGGTACAACAGCGAACACTGAAGCTTTCTTT	CASSKRGTTANTEAFF
TRBV2	-	TRBD1	TRBJ1-5	TGTGCCAGCAGTGAAGCGAGGACAGGGGAGGGCAATCAGCCCCAGCATTTT	CASSEARTGEGNQPQHF
TRBV27	-	-	TRBJ2-7	TGTGCCAGCAGTTTACGGACGTTCTCTCCCTACGAGCAGTACTTC	CASSLRTFSPYEQYF
TRBV4-1	-	TRBD2	TRBJ2-2	TGCGCCAGCAGCCAAGCGGGGACTAGCGTTTTTACCGGGGAGCTGTTTTTT	CASSQAGTSVFTGELFF
TRBV6-4	-	-	TRBJ2-1	TGTGCCAGCCCGAGCAGCGGGTCCTACAATGAGCAGTTCTTC	CASPSSGSYNEQFF
TRBV4-2	-	TRBD2	TRBJ2-3	TGTGCCAGCAGCCCGAGAACTAGCGCCGCCACAGATACGCAGTATTTT	CASSPRTSAATDTQYF
TRBV9	-	TRBD2	TRBJ2-2	TGTGCCAGCAGCGTAGCGGTAGCGGGGGGGCCTGCCGGGGAGCTGTTTTTT	CASSVAVAGGPAGELFF
TRBV7-3	-	-	TRBJ2-1	TGTGCCAGCAGCCTTCAGGGCTACAATGAGCAGTTCTTC	CASSLQGYNEQFF
TRBV27	-	-	TRBJ2-2	TGTGCCAGCAGTTTAGAGGGGACGAACACCGGGGAGCTGTTTTTT	CASSLEGTNTGELFF
TRBV18	-	-	TRBJ1-1	TGTGCCAGCTCCCACGGACAAAGCGAAGCTTTCTTT	CASSHGQSEAFF
TRBV9	-	TRBD2	TRBJ2-7	TGTGCCAGCAGCGCGACGGGAGGTTCCTACGAGCAGTACTTC	CASSATGGSYEQYF
TRBV6-5	-	-	TRBJ1-1	TGTGCCAGCAGGGTAAGGGACAAGAACACTGAAGCTTTCTTT	CASRVRDKNTEAFF
TRBV9	-	TRBD1	TRBJ2-2	TGTGCCAGCAGCCTCTCCGGGACAGGCCGGACCGGGGAGCTGTTTTTT	CASSLSGTGRTGELFF
TRBV5-1	-	TRBD2	TRBJ2-1	TGCGCCAGCAGCTCTCCGGGACTAGCGGGACAAAGTCGGCAGTTCTTC	CASSSPGLAGQSRQFF
TRBV19	once	TRBD1	TRBJ2-5	TGTGCCAGTAGCTGGACAGGGGTAAAAGAGACCCAGTACTTC	CASSWTGVKETQYF
TRBV6-6	-	TRBD2	TRBJ2-5	TGTGCCAGCAGCTGGACTAGAAGAGAGACCCAGTACTTC	CASSWTRRETQYF
TRBV30	-	TRBD2	TRBJ2-3	TGTGCCTGGAGCCGGGCTAGCGGTACACACACAGATACGCAGTATTTT	CAWSRASGTHTDTQYF
TRBV7-2	many	-	TRBJ1-1	TGTGCCAGCAGCCCCCAATACGGTGACACTGAAGCTTTCTTT	CASSPQYGDTEAFF
TRBV30	-	-	TRBJ2-5	TGTGCCTGGAGTCCGACCGGAGAGACCCAGTACTTC	CAWSPTGETQYF
TRBV6-1	-	-	TRBJ1-1	TGTGCCAGCAGTGTACCTGTGAACACTGAAGCTTTCTTT	CASSVPVNTEAFF
TRBV9	-	TRBD2	TRBJ2-2	TGTGCCAGCAGCGGAAGACTAGCGGGGGGCCCGGGGGAGCTGTTTTTT	CASSGRLAGGPGELFF
TRBV21-1	-	-	TRBJ1-2	TGTGCCAGCAGCAGCCAACCAAATCTTCCCGTGGGCTACACCTTC	CASSSQPNLPVGYTF
TRBV7-9	-	TRBD2	TRBJ2-1	TGTGCCAGCAGCCCGCGGGGGGGCCTAGGCAATGAGCAGTTCTTC	CASSPRGGLGNEQFF
TRBV15	-	-	TRBJ2-1	TGTGCCACCAGTGAGGGCTTGCTAACCTACAATGAGCAGTTCTTC	CATSEGLLTYNEQFF
TRBV4-2	-	-	TRBJ1-5	TGTGCCAGCAGCCAAGGGGCAGATCAGCCCCAGCATTTT	CASSQGADQPQHF
TRBV7-6	-	-	TRBJ1-5	TGTGCCAGCAGCTTAAATAGCAATCAGCCCCAGCATTTT	CASSLNSNQPQHF
TRBV11-2	-	-	TRBJ1-1	TGTGCCAGCGGGGGGCAGTCCCTCATGAACACTGAAGCTTTCTTT	CASGGQSLMNTEAFF
TRBV2	-	TRBD1	TRBJ1-5	TGTGCCAGCAGAAAACAGGGGGTAAACAATCAGCCCCAGCATTTT	CASRKQGVNNQPQHF
TRBV6-5	-	-	TRBJ2-6	TGTGCCAGCAGTTACTCGGGACCCTTCGGGGCCAACGTCCTGACTTTC	CASSYSGPFGANVLTF
TRBV7-2	-	-	TRBJ1-5	TGTGCCAGCAGCATACCGGGGGCCTTTCAGCCCCAGCATTTT	CASSIPGAFQPQHF
TRBV29-1	-	TRBD2	TRBJ2-4	TGCAGCGTCGGGAGGAGGGAAAACATTCAGTACTTC	CSVGRRENIQYF
TRBV19	few	-	TRBJ1-1	TGTGCCAGTAGCGACTGGACTGAAGCTTTCTTT	CASSDWTEAFF
TRBV7-3	once	-	TRBJ2-5	TGTGCCAGCAGCTTATACGGTCCCCAAGAGACCCAGTACTTC	CASSLYGPQETQYF
TRBV19	-	TRBD1	TRBJ1-2	TGTGCCAGTAGGAACTGGACAGGGAATGGCTACACCTTC	CASRNWTGNGYTF
TRBV18	-	-	TRBJ2-7	TGTGCCAGCTCACCACCGGGGACGGACCTAACGTACTTC	CASSPPGTDLTYF
TRBV5-1	-	-	TRBJ1-4	TGCGCCAGCAGCTTTCATCATGCAACTAATGAAAAACTGTTTTTT	CASSFHHATNEKLFF
TRBV6-5	-	TRBD2	TRBJ2-7	TGTGCCAGCAGTAACCGGGACTACCAATACGAGCAGTACTTC	CASSNRDYQYEQYF